The T cell receptor beta chain under discussion was sequenced for a study of blood T cell repertoires in COVID-19. About the research overall: Both acute and convalescent COVID-19 samples were obtained from the United States, Italy and Spain. PBMCs, B-cell-depleted T cells, or T cells were the source of the cDNA or gDNA that made up the material.

Under the authors' procedure: From reference gene primer amplification, estimates of nucleated cell counts were derived. Here immunoSEQ multiplex PCR was the method, and the copy in TCRdb shows in-frame clones only, minus some. That table supplies the V and J calls and clone size; D and trimming were determined from the DNA. The sample holds approximately 200,000 clones, approximately 79% seen once. The sample comprised peripheral blood. This sequence originates from a human donor in a cohort sampled during active COVID-19.

CDR3 nucleotide sequence: TGTGCCAGCGGTGGGACAAGTAACACTGAAGCTTTCTTT. Translating it yields CASGGTSNTEAFF. The V and J genes are TRBV28 and TRBJ1-1; D might be TRBD1 (6 bases). Trimming left V 8 bases short and J 2 bases short, with 12 bases between. CDR3 length: 13 amino acids. CDR1 is MDHEN, CDR2 SYDVKM, per germline.